The next 3 T cell receptor beta chains were all read from a single sample in a study of blood T cell repertoires in COVID-19. Profiling relied on immunoSEQ multiplex PCR, and the TCRdb table lists in-frame clones only, not all of them. Among 98,000 or so clones listed, over 80% were seen once. Material for sequencing was peripheral blood. The receptor source for this set is a middle-aged man with acute or convalescent COVID-19.

The chain employs TRBV5-4 and TRBJ2-7; TRBD1 aligns across 7 bases. J gave up 2 bases and V 3 bases, and 2 bases lay outside the gene matches. Germline CDR1 and CDR2: SGHNT and YYREEE (reference sequence). The length of the CDR3 is 13 residues. In nucleotides, the CDR3 is TGTGCCAGCAGCTCGGACAGGACCTACGAGCAGTACTTC. This gives the protein CASSSDRTYEQYF.

The table lists this clone with a count of one. V is TRBV7-2 and J is TRBJ1-3; D gene unclear. V was pared by 3 bases and J by 3 bases, with 12 bases between. This CDR3 has 15 amino acids. The germline V gene has CDR1 SGHTA and CDR2 FQGNSA. CDR3 sequence reads: CASSFEEWSGNTIYF. The CDR3 DNA is TGTGCCAGCAGCTTTGAAGAATGGAGTGGAAACACCATATATTTT.

The CDR3 here is CAISGRSDEQFF. In DNA, the CDR3 is TGTGCCATTAGCGGGAGGTCGGATGAGCAGTTCTTC. The V and J genes are TRBV10-3 and TRBJ2-1; 10 nucleotides align to TRBD2. V shed 9 bases, J shed 8 bases, and the junction held 4 bases outside the gene matches. The CDR3 loop spans 12 amino acids. CDR1 is ENHRY and CDR2 is SYGVKD in the germline V gene.